Each of the 31 T cell receptor beta chains below was sequenced from the same sample in a study of CXCR3-negative and CXCR3-positive naive CD8 T cells. Carrying UMI labels, the TRB cDNA libraries were prepared through 5' RACE. From the 5' RACE reads, TCRdb lists one entry per CDR3 protein and no DNA. The data include over 95,000 distinct CDR3 sequences; the top ten clones carry around 0.35%. General study points: Greater hydrophobicity was found in TRB CDR3s of CXCR3-positive naive cells than of CXCR3-negative naive cells.

These receptors have no known antigen. What was sequenced was naive CXCR3+ CD8+ T cells from blood. Subset denoted: CD45RO-CCR7+CD27+CD95- naive CD8+ T cells expressing CXCR3 (TNR3+). Receptors were obtained from a human donor in good health. Some clones in this sample may be carry-over from other donors' samples.

The rearrangement joins TRBV27 to TRBJ1-2; as DNA is missing, the TRBD1 call by TCRdb cannot be tested. CDR3 length equals 16 residues. CDR1 is MNHEY and CDR2 is SMNVEV in the germline V gene (reference sequence). CDR3 region: CASRGWTGTLYYGYTF.

This chain links TRBV28 with TRBJ1-5. The germline V gene encodes CDR1 MDHEN and CDR2 SYDVKM. This CDR3 region has 14 residues. This CDR3 is CASSLTAGSQPQHF. Together with reference TRBV28 and TRBJ1-5, the CDR3 gives the full variable domain: DVKVTQSSRYLVKRTGEKVFLECVQDMDHENMFWYRQDPGLGLRLIYFSYDVKMKEKGDIPEGYSVSREKKERFSLILESASTNQTSMYLCASSLTAGSQPQHFGDGTRLSIL.

The V and J genes are TRBV29-1 and TRBJ2-3; TCRdb's D gene call, TRBD1, goes unchecked for lack of DNA. The germline gives CDR1 SQVTM, CDR2 ANQGSEA. The CDR3 is made up of 15 amino acids. The CDR3 here is CSVYALDAGADTQYF.

The J gene is TRBJ2-2, the V gene TRBV7-3; TCRdb's D call, TRBD1, is unchecked because there is no DNA. The CDR3 totals 16 residues. CDR1 SGHTA and CDR2 FQGTGA come from the germline V gene. The CDR3 loop reads CASSRTGGANTGELFF. Combining the CDR3 with reference TRBV7-3 and TRBJ2-2 gives the whole variable domain GAGVSQTPSNKVTEKGKYVELRCDPISGHTALYWYRQSLGQGPEFLIYFQGTGAADDSGLPNDRFFAVRPEGSVSTLKIQRTERGDSAVYLCASSRTGGANTGELFFGEGSRLTVL.

The V gene is TRBV5-6, the J gene TRBJ2-7; TCRdb reports TRBD2, a call that lacks DNA to check it against. Germline CDR1 is SGHDT and CDR2 is YYEEEE. The CDR3 has 17 amino acids. The CDR3 sequence is CASSFPRRGLAGDEQYF.

V is TRBV6-6 and J is TRBJ2-5; TCRdb indicates TRBD2, and absent DNA this call remains unverified. This CDR3 has 18 residues. The germline V gene encodes CDR1 MNHNY and CDR2 SVGAGI (reference sequence). The CDR3 sequence: CASSYSASGPSLVETQYF.

The gene calls are TRBV7-9 and TRBJ2-5; TCRdb outputs TRBD1, but without DNA this stays unchecked. Germline V gene lookup returns CDR1 SEHNR and CDR2 FQNEAQ (reference sequence). The CDR3 runs to 17 residues. The CDR3 sequence is CASRVSVSTNLWETQYF.

The chain employs TRBV15 and TRBJ2-3; there is no DNA to check the TCRdb D call of TRBD1. Germline CDR1 LNHNV, CDR2 YYDKDF (reference sequence). The CDR3 contains 17 residues. Here the CDR3 reads CATSRGWDREGTDTQYF.

The chain is built from TRBV30 and TRBJ2-4; as DNA is missing, the TRBD1 call by TCRdb cannot be tested. Germline loops: CDR1 GTSNPN, CDR2 SVGIG (reference sequence). The CDR3 covers 15 residues. CDR3 amino acids: CAWGVERTGEDIQYF.

The chain is built from TRBV12-3 or TRBV12-4 and TRBJ2-7; no DNA is available, so the TRBD2 call from TCRdb remains unchecked. CDR3 size: 15 residues. CDR3 sequence: CASNPGLAILGEQYF.

The V and J genes are TRBV7-9 and TRBJ2-1. Germline CDR1 and CDR2: SEHNR and FQNEAQ (reference sequence). The length of the CDR3 is 11 residues. The CDR3 here is CASRSGIEQFF.

The rearrangement joins TRBV27 to TRBJ2-5. Germline lookup yields CDR1 MNHEY and CDR2 SMNVEV (reference sequence). The CDR3 spans 13 residues. The CDR3 loop reads CASSSRSQETQYF.

The rearrangement links TRBV28 to TRBJ2-4; with no DNA, the TCRdb D assignment of TRBD1 cannot be verified. Germline lookup yields CDR1 MDHEN and CDR2 SYDVKM. The CDR3 runs to 12 residues. This CDR3 reads CASSPGQATQYF. Full variable domain (missing parts from reference TRBV28 and TRBJ2-4): DVKVTQSSRYLVKRTGEKVFLECVQDMDHENMFWYRQDPGLGLRLIYFSYDVKMKEKGDIPEGYSVSREKKERFSLILESASTNQTSMYLCASSPGQATQYFGAGTRLSVL.

This chain uses TRBV4-1 with TRBJ2-7; as DNA is missing, the TRBD1 call by TCRdb cannot be tested. This CDR3 has 17 residues. Germline values: CDR1 MGHRA, CDR2 YSYEKL. CDR3 residues: CASSQGAPSGGTYEQYF.

The J gene is TRBJ1-1, the V gene TRBV12-3 or TRBV12-4; the D gene TCRdb calls, TRBD1, cannot be checked with no DNA. This CDR3 is built from 14 residues. The CDR3 is CASSALQGLPEAFF.

The chain couples TRBV7-6 to TRBJ1-4; without DNA, the TCRdb call of TRBD1 cannot be checked. In germline, CDR1 is SGHVS, CDR2 FNYEAQ. This CDR3 comprises 14 residues. The chain's CDR3 is CASSRQGNGEKLFF.

This chain joins TRBV7-2 and TRBJ1-1; absent DNA, TCRdb's TRBD1 call cannot be checked. The CDR3 sequence is 15 residues long. The germline V gene has CDR1 SGHTA and CDR2 FQGNSA. The CDR3 sequence: CASSLAGGGTTEAFF. Full variable domain (rest looked up from reference TRBV7-2 and TRBJ1-1): GAGVSQSPSNKVTEKGKDVELRCDPISGHTALYWYRQSLGQGLEFLIYFQGNSAPDKSGLPSDRFSAERTGGSVSTLTIQRTQQEDSAVYLCASSLAGGGTTEAFFGQGTRLTVV.

V and J are TRBV5-5 and TRBJ1-2. Germline lookup yields CDR1 SGHKS and CDR2 YYEKEE (reference sequence). This CDR3 spans 16 amino acids. The CDR3 region is CASSWEPDFSLHGYTF.

V and J are TRBV29-1 and TRBJ2-7. The CDR3 totals 12 residues. The V gene's germline CDR1 is SQVTM and CDR2 ANQGSEA. CDR3 sequence: CSVEDQPDEQYF.

The chain has TRBV28 and TRBJ2-7; TCRdb's D call, TRBD1, is unchecked because there is no DNA. Germline V gene sequence: CDR1 MDHEN, CDR2 SYDVKM. CDR3 length: 13 amino acids. This CDR3 reads CASSETGDYEQYF.

The chain employs TRBV6-5 and TRBJ2-4; TCRdb's D call, TRBD1, is unchecked because there is no DNA. CDR1 and CDR2 (germline): MNHEY, SVGAGI. This CDR3 has 16 residues. This chain's CDR3 is CASSPQGPLAKNIQYF.

The rearrangement uses TRBV12-3 or TRBV12-4 and TRBJ2-7. This CDR3 contains 16 residues. CDR3 sequence: CASSLSGPKTSYEQYF.

The gene calls are TRBV5-1 and TRBJ1-5. Germline V gene sequence: CDR1 SGHRS, CDR2 YFSETQ. This CDR3 region has 15 residues. The CDR3 protein is CASSLDLYSNQPQHF.

CDR3 protein: CASSPPGRTDTQYF. This sequence joins TRBV3-1 and TRBJ2-3; the D call of TRBD1 rests on TCRdb alone, since no DNA is present to check it. The germline gives CDR1 LGHDT, CDR2 YNNKEL (reference sequence). This CDR3 comprises 14 residues.

V usage is TRBV7-9 and J usage is TRBJ2-1. The CDR3 consists of 18 residues. Germline CDR1 is SEHNR and CDR2 is FQNEAQ (reference sequence). CDR3 residues: CASSLVVSGLSGNNEQFF.

The V call is TRBV6-6, the J call TRBJ2-7. CDR1 MNHNY and CDR2 SVGAGI come from the germline V gene (reference sequence). The CDR3 contains 12 residues. CDR3 sequence reads: CASSYRDGEQYF.

The chain couples TRBV29-1 to TRBJ1-1; TCRdb's D gene call, TRBD1, goes unchecked for lack of DNA. This CDR3 contains 14 residues. From germline, CDR1 is SQVTM and CDR2 ANQGSEA. The CDR3 sequence is CSARLGGARTEAFF.

The chain is built from TRBV29-1 and TRBJ1-2; TCRdb outputs TRBD1, but without DNA this stays unchecked. The CDR3 is 12 amino acids. CDR1 is SQVTM and CDR2 is ANQGSEA in the germline V gene. This CDR3 is CSVMGTGDGYTF.

The V and J genes are TRBV29-1 and TRBJ2-7; TCRdb reports TRBD1, a call that lacks DNA to check it against. The germline gives CDR1 SQVTM, CDR2 ANQGSEA. The CDR3 runs 13 residues. The CDR3 spells CSALGQSSYEQYF.

The chain joins TRBV27 to TRBJ2-1; the D call of TRBD2 rests on TCRdb alone, since no DNA is present to check it. This CDR3 is 16 amino acids long. Germline CDR1 and CDR2: MNHEY and SMNVEV (reference sequence). CDR3 in amino acids: CASSSPTSGTYNEQFF.

The rearrangement joins TRBV4-3 to TRBJ2-1; TCRdb outputs TRBD2, but without DNA this stays unchecked. Germline loops: CDR1 LGHNA, CDR2 YSLEER. This CDR3 has 17 residues. This CDR3 is CASSQYPGTSSYNEQFF.